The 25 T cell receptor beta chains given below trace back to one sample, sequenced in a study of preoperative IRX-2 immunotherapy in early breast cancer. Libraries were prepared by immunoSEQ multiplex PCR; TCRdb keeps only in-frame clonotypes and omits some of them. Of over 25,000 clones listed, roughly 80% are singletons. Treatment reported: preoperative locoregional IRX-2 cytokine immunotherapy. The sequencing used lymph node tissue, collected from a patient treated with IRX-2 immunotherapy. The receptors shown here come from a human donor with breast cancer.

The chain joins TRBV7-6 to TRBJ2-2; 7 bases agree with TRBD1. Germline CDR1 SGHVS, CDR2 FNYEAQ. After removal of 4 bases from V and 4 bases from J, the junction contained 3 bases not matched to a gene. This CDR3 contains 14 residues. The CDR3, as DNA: TGTGCCAGCAGCTCATCAGGGGGCACCGGGGAGCTGTTTTTT. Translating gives CASSSSGGTGELFF.

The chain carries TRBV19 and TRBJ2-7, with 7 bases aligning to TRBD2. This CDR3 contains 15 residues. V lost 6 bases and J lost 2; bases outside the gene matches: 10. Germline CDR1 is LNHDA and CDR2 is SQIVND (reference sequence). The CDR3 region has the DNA TGTGCCAGTAGCCCCCCGGGACTACCCCCCTACGAGCAGTACTTC. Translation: CASSPPGLPPYEQYF.

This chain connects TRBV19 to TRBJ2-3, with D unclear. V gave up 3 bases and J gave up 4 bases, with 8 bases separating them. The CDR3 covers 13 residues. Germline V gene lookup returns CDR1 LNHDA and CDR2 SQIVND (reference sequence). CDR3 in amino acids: CASSIGRPDTQYF. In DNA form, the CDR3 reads TGTGCCAGTAGTATCGGCAGACCAGATACGCAGTATTTT.

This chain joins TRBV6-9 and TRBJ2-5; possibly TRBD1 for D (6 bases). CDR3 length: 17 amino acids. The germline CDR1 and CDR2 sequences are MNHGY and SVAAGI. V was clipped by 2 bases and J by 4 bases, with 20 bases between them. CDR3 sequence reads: CASSYPGTTGWLETQYF. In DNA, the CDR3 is TGTGCCAGCAGTTATCCCGGAACCACAGGGTGGTTAGAGACCCAGTACTTC.

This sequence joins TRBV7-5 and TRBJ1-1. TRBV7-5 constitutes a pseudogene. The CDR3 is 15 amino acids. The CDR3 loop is CASSLTGDGDTEAFF. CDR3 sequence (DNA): TGTGCCAGCAGCTTAACGGGGGATGGGGACACTGAAGCTTTCTTT.

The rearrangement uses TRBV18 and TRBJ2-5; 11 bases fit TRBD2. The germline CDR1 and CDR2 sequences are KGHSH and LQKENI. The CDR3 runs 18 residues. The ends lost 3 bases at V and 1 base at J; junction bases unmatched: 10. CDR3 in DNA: TGTGCCAGCTCACCCTTTAGACTAGCGGGAAGATTCCAAGAGACCCAGTACTTC. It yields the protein CASSPFRLAGRFQETQYF.

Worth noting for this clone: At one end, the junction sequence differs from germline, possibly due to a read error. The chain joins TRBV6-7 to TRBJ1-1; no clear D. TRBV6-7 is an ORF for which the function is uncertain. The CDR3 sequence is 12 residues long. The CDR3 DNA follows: TGTGCCACCAGTTGGGGGAACACTGAAGCTTTCTTT. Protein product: CATSWGNTEAFF.

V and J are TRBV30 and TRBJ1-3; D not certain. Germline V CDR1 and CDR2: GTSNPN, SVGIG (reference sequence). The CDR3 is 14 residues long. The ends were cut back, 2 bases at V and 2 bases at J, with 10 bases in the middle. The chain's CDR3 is CAWSQVGPGNTIYF. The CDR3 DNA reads TGTGCCTGGAGTCAGGTTGGACCTGGAAACACCATATATTTT. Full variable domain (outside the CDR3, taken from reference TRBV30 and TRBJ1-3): SQTIHQWPATLVQPVGSPLSLECTVEGTSNPNLYWYRQAAGRGLQLLFYSVGIGQISSEVPQNLSASRPQDRQFILSSKKLLLSDSGFYLCAWSQVGPGNTIYFGEGSWLTVV.

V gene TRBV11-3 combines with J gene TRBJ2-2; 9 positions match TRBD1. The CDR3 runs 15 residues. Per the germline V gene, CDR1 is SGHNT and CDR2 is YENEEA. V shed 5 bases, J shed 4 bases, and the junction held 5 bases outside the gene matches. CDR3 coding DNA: TGTGCCAGCAGCCCCGGGACAGGGACCACCGGGGAGCTGTTTTTT. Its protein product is CASSPGTGTTGELFF.

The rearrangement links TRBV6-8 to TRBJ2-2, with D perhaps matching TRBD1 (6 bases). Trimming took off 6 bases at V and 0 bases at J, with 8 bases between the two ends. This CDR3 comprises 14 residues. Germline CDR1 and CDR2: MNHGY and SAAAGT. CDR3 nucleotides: TGTGCCAGCAGACAGGGCGCGAACACCGGGGAGCTGTTTTTT. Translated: CASRQGANTGELFF.

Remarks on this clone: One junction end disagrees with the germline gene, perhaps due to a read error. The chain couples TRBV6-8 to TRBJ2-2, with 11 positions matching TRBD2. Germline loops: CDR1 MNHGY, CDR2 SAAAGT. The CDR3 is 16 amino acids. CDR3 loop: CAISTRLAGNTGELFF. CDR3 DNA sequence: TGTGCCATCAGTACGCGACTAGCGGGAAACACCGGGGAGCTGTTTTTT.

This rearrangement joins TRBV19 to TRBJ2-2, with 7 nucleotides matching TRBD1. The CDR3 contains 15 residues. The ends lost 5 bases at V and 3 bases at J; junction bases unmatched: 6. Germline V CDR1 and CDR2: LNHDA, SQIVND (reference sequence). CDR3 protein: CASSSGQDYTGELFF. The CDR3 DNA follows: TGTGCCAGTAGTTCCGGACAGGACTACACCGGGGAGCTGTTTTTT.

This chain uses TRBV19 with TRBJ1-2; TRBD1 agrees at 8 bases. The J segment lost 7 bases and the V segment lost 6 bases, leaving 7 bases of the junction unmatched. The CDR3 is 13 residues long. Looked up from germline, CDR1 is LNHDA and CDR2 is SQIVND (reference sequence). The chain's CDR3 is CASRPGQVGGYTF. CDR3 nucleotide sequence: TGTGCCAGTAGGCCGGGACAGGTCGGTGGCTACACCTTC.

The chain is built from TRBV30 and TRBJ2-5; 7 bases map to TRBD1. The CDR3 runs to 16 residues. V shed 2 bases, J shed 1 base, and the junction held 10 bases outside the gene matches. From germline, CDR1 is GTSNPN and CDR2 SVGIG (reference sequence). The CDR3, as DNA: TGTGCCTGGAGTCCCCCGGGACAGAACATCCAAGAGACCCAGTACTTC. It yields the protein CAWSPPGQNIQETQYF.

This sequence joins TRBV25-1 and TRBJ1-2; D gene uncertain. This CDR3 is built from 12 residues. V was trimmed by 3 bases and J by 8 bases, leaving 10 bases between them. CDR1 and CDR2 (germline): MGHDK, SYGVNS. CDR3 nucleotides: TGTGCCAGCAGTGATACACTACAGGGCTACACCTTC. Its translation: CASSDTLQGYTF.

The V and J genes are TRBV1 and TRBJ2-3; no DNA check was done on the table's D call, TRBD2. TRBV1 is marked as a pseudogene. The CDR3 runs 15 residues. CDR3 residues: CASSQTALVSDTQYF. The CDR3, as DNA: TGCGCCAGCAGCCAAACAGCACTAGTATCAGATACGCAGTATTTT.

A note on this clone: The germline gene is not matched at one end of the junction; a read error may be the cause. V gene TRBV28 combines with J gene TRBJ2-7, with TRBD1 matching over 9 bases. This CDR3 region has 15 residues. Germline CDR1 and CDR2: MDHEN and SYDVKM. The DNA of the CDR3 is TGTGCTAGCAGTAATCCGGGACAGGGCATCCACGAGCAGTACTTC. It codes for CASSNPGQGIHEQYF.

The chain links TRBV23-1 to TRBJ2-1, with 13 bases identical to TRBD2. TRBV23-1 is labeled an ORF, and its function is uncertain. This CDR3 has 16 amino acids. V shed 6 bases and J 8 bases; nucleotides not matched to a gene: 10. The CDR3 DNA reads TGCGCCAGCAGCCAAGGACTAGCGGGAGAGTTCTATGAGCAGTTCTTC. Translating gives CASSQGLAGEFYEQFF.

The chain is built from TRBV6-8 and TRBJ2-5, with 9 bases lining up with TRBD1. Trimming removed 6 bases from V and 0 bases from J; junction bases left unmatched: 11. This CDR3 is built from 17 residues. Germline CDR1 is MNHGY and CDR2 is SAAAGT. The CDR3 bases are TGTGCCAGCAGCCGAGGGTTAGGACAGGGGTACCAAGAGACCCAGTACTTC. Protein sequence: CASSRGLGQGYQETQYF.

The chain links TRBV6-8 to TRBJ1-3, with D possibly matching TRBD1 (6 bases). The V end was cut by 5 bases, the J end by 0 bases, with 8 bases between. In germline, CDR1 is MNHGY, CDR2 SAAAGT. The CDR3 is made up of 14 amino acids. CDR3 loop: CASSDRSSGNTIYF. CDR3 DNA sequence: TGTGCCAGCAGTGACAGGAGCTCTGGAAACACCATATATTTT.

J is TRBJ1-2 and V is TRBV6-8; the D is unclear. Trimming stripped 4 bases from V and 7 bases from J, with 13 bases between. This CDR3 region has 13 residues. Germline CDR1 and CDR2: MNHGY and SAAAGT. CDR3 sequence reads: CASSLQSWAGYTF. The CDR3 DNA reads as TGTGCCAGCAGTTTACAGTCGTGGGCTGGCTACACCTTC.

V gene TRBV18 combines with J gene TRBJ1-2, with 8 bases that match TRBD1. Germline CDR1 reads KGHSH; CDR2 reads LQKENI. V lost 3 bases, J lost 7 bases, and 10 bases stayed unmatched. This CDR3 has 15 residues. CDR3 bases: TGTGCCAGCTCACCGCTGACAGGGGATGGTTTTGGCTACACCTTC. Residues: CASSPLTGDGFGYTF.

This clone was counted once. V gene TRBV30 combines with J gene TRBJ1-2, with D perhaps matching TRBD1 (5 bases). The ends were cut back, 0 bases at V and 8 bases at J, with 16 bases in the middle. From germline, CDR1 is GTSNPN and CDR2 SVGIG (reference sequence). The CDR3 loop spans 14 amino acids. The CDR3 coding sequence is TGTGCCTGGAGTGTACCACACCAGGGAACGGGCTACACCTTC. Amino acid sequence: CAWSVPHQGTGYTF.

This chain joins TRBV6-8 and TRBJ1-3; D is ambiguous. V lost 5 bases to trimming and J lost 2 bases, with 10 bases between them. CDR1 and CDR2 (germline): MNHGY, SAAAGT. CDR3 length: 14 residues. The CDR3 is CASSTGHPGNTIYF. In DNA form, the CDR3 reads TGTGCCAGCAGTACGGGCCATCCTGGAAACACCATATATTTT.

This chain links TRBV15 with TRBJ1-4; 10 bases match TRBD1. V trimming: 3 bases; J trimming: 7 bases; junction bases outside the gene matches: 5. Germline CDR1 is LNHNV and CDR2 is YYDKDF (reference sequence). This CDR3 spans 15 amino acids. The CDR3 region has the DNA TGTGCCACCAGCAGGTCCGGGACAGGGGTTGAAAAACTGTTTTTT. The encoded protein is CATSRSGTGVEKLFF.